These 14 T cell receptor beta chains came from one sample sequenced in a study of control samples from healthy donors and cancer patients. The assay was immunoSEQ multiplex PCR, and TCRdb's table has in-frame clones only and misses some. There are roughly 68,000 clones in the sample; 83% occur only once, and approximately 15% lies in the top ten. The sequenced sample was blood. These receptors all stem from a man in his sixties in good health.

The V and J genes are TRBV27 and TRBJ1-2; TRBD1 agrees at 9 bases. Trimming took 6 bases from V and 4 from J; bases not matched to a gene: 9. CDR1 and CDR2 from the germline V gene are MNHEY and SMNVEV (reference sequence). This CDR3 region has 15 residues. The CDR3 DNA follows: TGTGCCAGCAGGGGCCCAGGACAGGGGAGCTATGGCTACACCTTC. Translation: CASRGPGQGSYGYTF.

The chain joins TRBV28 to TRBJ2-3; 12 bases map to TRBD2. The J segment lost 5 bases and the V segment lost 5 bases, leaving 8 bases of the junction unmatched. This CDR3 spans 16 amino acids. Germline CDR1 is MDHEN and CDR2 is SYDVKM. The CDR3 bases are TGTGCCAGCAGTCGCCGACTAGCGGGAGTCATAGATACGCAGTATTTT. Residues: CASSRRLAGVIDTQYF.

This clone was seen a few times. The V call is TRBV7-8, the J call TRBJ2-5; D uncertain. CDR1 is SGHVS and CDR2 is FQNEAQ in the germline V gene. This CDR3 is built from 13 residues. Trimming shortened V by 3 bases and J by 4 bases, and 9 bases separated the two germline ends. The CDR3 region is CASSFLPRETQYF. The CDR3 DNA sequence: TGTGCCAGCAGCTTCCTACCTAGAGAGACCCAGTACTTC. Combining the CDR3 with reference TRBV7-8 and TRBJ2-5 gives the whole variable domain GAGVSQSPRYKVAKRGQDVALRCDPISGHVSLFWYQQALGQGPEFLTYFQNEAQLDKSGLPSDRFFAERPEGSVSTLKIQRTQQEDSAVYLCASSFLPRETQYFGPGTRLLVL.

This chain links TRBV7-2 with TRBJ1-3, with D tentatively TRBD1 (5 bases). The ends were cut back, 1 base at V and 8 bases at J, with 12 bases in the middle. This CDR3 spans 14 amino acids. The germline CDR1 and CDR2 sequences are SGHTA and FQGNSA. The chain's CDR3 is CASSLGAGRDTIYF. CDR3 DNA: TGTGCCAGCAGCTTAGGGGCAGGGAGGGACACCATATATTTT.

The chain couples TRBV6-2 or TRBV6-3 to TRBJ2-5; a weak D match, TRBD1 (7 bases). CDR1 MNHEY and CDR2 SVGEGT come from the germline V gene. The CDR3 has 14 residues. V lost 7 bases and J lost 2, with 14 bases in between. The CDR3 protein is CASIPGGLQETQYF. The DNA of the CDR3 is TGTGCCAGCATCCCAGGGGGGCTGCAAGAGACCCAGTACTTC.

The V and J genes are TRBV5-1 and TRBJ2-2; D is uncertain. This CDR3 is built from 12 residues. The germline V and J ends were trimmed by 3 bases and 5 bases, with 5 bases remaining between them. Germline-derived CDR1 and CDR2 are SGHRS and YFSETQ. DNA of the CDR3: TGCGCCAGCAGCTGGGAAACCGGGGAGCTGTTTTTT. It is translated as CASSWETGELFF.

The chain links TRBV5-5 to TRBJ2-7; D is possibly TRBD2 (6 bases). Trimming left V 10 bases short and J 0 bases short, with 23 bases between. The CDR3 extends over 16 amino acids. Germline V gene sequence: CDR1 SGHKS, CDR2 YYEKEE (reference sequence). The DNA for the CDR3 is TGTGCCGCAGCGGTGGGAGCTAGCGTCGCCTCCTACGAGCAGTACTTC. Translation: CAAAVGASVASYEQYF.

The chain links TRBV10-1 to TRBJ2-4; D is unresolved. CDR3 size: 18 residues. Per the germline V gene, CDR1 is WNHNN and CDR2 is SYGVQD (reference sequence). The V and J ends lost 7 bases and 5 bases respectively, with 27 bases between them. The CDR3 is CASTRNLRVESFENIQYF. The CDR3 bases are TGCGCCAGCACCCGGAACCTAAGGGTAGAGAGTTTTGAAAACATTCAGTACTTC.

The V gene is TRBV5-1, the J gene TRBJ1-2, with D maybe TRBD1 (6 bases). The V end was cut by 0 bases, the J end by 8 bases, with 17 bases between. Germline values: CDR1 SGHRS, CDR2 YFSETQ. The CDR3 covers 15 residues. The DNA of the CDR3 is TGCGCCAGCAGCTTGGAAGGGGACATCACCGAAGGCTACACCTTC. This encodes CASSLEGDITEGYTF.

This clone was seen a few times. The rearrangement links TRBV7-9 to TRBJ2-7; 8 bases fit TRBD1. Germline V gene sequence: CDR1 SEHNR, CDR2 FQNEAQ (reference sequence). The V gene end was trimmed by 2 bases and the J gene end by 2 bases; junction bases not matched to a gene: 5. This CDR3 is 15 amino acids long. This CDR3 is CASSLQGAEAYEQYF. Written as DNA, the CDR3 is TGTGCCAGCAGCTTACAGGGGGCGGAAGCCTACGAGCAGTACTTC.

The chain links TRBV5-4 to TRBJ2-7; 10 nucleotides match TRBD2. The germline V gene encodes CDR1 SGHNT and CDR2 YYREEE (reference sequence). The V and J ends lost 1 base and 4 bases, in that order; junction bases with no gene match: 8. The CDR3 runs to 16 residues. In nucleotides, the CDR3 is TGTGCCAGCAGCTTGCAGGCTAGCGGGAGAGGTTACGAGCAGTACTTC. It translates to CASSLQASGRGYEQYF.

The CDR3 spells CASSLASGAYNEQFF. DNA of the CDR3: TGTGCCAGCAGCTTGGCTAGCGGGGCCTACAATGAGCAGTTCTTC. This chain joins TRBV5-5 and TRBJ2-1; 9 nucleotides agree with TRBD2. Per the germline V gene, CDR1 is SGHKS and CDR2 is YYEKEE (reference sequence). This CDR3 comprises 15 residues. The V gene end was trimmed by 0 bases and the J gene end by 2 bases; junction bases not matched to a gene: 0.

The gene calls are TRBV7-2 and TRBJ2-1; the match to TRBD1 covers 10 bases. Trimming took 3 bases from V and 4 from J; bases not matched to a gene: 9. From germline, CDR1 is SGHTA and CDR2 FQGNSA. The CDR3 contains 17 residues. The CDR3 DNA reads TGTGCCAGCAGCTTCGCCTACGGGACAGGGGTATACAATGAGCAGTTCTTC. Translation gives CASSFAYGTGVYNEQFF.

The genes are TRBV7-2 and TRBJ1-6, with D hard to call. Deletions cut 5 bases from V and 0 bases from J, with 11 bases between. Germline loops: CDR1 SGHTA, CDR2 FQGNSA. The CDR3 is 16 residues long. As DNA, the CDR3 is TGTGCCAGCAGCCTGACTGCCAGCTCCTATAATTCACCCCTCCACTTT. Its protein product is CASSLTASSYNSPLHF.